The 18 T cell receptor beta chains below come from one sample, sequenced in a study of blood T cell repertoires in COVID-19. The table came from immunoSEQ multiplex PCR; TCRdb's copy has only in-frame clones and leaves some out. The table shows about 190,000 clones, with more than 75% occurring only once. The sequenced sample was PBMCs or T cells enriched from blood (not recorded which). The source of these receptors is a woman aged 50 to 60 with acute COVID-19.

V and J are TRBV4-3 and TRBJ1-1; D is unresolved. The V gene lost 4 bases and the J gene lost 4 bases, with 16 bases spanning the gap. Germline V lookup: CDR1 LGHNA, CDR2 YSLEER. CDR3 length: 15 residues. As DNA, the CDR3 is TGCGCCAGCAGCCCTCGAGCGGGCGTAGGCACTGAAGCTTTCTTT. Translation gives CASSPRAGVGTEAFF.

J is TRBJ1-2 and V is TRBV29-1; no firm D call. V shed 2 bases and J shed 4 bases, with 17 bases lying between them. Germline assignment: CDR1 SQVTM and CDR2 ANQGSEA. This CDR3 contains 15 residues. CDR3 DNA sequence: TGCAGCGTTGAAAGCGCACACGACGGATCCTATGGCTACACCTTC. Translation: CSVESAHDGSYGYTF.

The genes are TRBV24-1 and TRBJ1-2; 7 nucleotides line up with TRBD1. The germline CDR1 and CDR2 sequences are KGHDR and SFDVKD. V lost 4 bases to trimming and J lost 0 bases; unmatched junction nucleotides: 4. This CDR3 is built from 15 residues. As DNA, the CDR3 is TGTGCCACCAGTGACGCCGGGACAGCTAACTATGGCTACACCTTC. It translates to CATSDAGTANYGYTF.

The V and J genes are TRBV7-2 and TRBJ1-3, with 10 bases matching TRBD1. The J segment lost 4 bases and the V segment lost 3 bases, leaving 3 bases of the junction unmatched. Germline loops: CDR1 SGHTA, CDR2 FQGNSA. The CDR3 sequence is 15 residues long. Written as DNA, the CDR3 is TGTGCCAGCAGCTTCGGGACAGGGGTAGGAAACACCATATATTTT. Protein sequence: CASSFGTGVGNTIYF.

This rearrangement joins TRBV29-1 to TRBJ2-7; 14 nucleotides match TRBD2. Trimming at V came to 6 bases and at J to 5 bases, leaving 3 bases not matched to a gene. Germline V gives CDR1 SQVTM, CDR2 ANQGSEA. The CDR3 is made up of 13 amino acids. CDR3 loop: CSVGLAGVNEQYV. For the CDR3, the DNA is TGCAGCGTGGGACTAGCGGGGGTAAACGAGCAGTACGTC.

This CDR3 is CASITTGGEVSEKLFF. The CDR3, as DNA: TGCGCCAGCATAACGACTGGAGGTGAGGTAAGTGAAAAACTGTTTTTT. The chain combines TRBV10-1 with TRBJ1-4; no clear D. The CDR3 runs 16 residues. The V end lost 7 bases, the J end lost 7 bases, and 22 bases lay between the germline ends. CDR1 WNHNN and CDR2 SYGVQD come from the germline V gene (reference sequence).

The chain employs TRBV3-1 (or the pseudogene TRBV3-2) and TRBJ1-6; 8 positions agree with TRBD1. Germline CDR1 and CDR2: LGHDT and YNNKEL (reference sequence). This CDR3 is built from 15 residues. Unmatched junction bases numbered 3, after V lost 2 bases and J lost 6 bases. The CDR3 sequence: CASSQSGTGNSPLHF. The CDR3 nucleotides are TGTGCCAGCAGCCAATCCGGGACAGGTAATTCACCCCTCCACTTT.

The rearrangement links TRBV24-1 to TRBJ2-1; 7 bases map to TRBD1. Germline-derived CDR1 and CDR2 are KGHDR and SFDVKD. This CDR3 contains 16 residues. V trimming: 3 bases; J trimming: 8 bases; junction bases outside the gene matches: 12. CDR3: CATSDHLTGQGDEQFF. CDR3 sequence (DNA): TGTGCCACCAGTGATCACCTGACAGGCCAGGGGGATGAGCAGTTCTTC.

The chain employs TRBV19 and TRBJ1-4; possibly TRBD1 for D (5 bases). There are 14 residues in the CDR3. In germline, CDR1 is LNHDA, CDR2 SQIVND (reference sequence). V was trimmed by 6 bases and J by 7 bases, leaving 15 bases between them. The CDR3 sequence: CASRFVEGSEKLFF. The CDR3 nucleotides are TGTGCCAGTAGGTTCGTGGAGGGGAGTGAAAAACTGTTTTTT.

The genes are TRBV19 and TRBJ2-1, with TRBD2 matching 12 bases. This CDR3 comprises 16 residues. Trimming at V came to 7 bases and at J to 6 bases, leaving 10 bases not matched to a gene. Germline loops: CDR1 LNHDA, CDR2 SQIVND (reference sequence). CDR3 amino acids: CASTRSSGGAGNEQFF. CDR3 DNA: TGTGCCAGTACCCGCTCTAGCGGGGGGGCTGGCAATGAGCAGTTCTTC.

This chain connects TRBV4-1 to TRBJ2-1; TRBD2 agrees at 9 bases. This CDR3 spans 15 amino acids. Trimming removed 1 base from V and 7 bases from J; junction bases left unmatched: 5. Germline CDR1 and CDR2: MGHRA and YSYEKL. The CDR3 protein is CASSQGGGAWNEQFF. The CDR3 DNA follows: TGCGCCAGCAGCCAAGGCGGGGGGGCCTGGAATGAGCAGTTCTTC.

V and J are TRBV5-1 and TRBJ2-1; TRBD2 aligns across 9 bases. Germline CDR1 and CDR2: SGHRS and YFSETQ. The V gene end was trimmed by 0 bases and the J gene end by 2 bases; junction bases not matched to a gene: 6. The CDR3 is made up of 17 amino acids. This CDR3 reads CASSLGAGGLTYNEQFF. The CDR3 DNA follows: TGCGCCAGCAGCTTGGGAGCGGGGGGACTAACCTACAATGAGCAGTTCTTC.

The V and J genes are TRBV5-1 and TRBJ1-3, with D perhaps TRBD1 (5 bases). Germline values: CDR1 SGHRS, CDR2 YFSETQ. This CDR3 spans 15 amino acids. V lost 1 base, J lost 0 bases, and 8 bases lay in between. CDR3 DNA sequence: TGCGCCAGCAGCTTGACAGGACACTCTGGAAACACCATATATTTT. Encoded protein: CASSLTGHSGNTIYF. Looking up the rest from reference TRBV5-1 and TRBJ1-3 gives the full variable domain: KAGVTQTPRYLIKTRGQQVTLSCSPISGHRSVSWYQQTPGQGLQFLFEYFSETQRNKGNFPGRFSGRQFSNSRSEMNVSTLELGDSALYLCASSLTGHSGNTIYFGEGSWLTVV.

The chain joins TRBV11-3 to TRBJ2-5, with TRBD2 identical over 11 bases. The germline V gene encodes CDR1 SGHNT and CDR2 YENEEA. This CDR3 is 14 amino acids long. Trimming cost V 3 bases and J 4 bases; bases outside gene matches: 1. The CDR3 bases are TGTGCCAGCAGCTTGGGACTAGCGGCAGAGACCCAGTACTTC. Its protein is CASSLGLAAETQYF.

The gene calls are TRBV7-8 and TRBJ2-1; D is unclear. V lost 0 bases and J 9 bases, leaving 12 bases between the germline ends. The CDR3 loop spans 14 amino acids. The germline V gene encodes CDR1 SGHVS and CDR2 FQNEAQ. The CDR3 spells CASSLAGSFSEQFF. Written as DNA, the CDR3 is TGTGCCAGCAGCTTAGCGGGCTCTTTTAGTGAGCAGTTCTTC.

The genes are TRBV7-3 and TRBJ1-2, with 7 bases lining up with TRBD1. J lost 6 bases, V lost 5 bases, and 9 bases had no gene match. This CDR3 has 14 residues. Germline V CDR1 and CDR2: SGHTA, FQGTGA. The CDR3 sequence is CASSPGGGGDGYTF. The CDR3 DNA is TGTGCCAGCAGCCCCGGAGGAGGGGGCGATGGCTACACCTTC.

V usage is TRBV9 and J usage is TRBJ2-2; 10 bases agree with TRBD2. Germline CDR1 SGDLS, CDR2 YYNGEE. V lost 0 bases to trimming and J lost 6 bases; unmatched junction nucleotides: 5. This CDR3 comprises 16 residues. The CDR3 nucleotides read TGTGCCAGCAGCGTAGCTCTAGCGGGGGACGCCGGGGAGCTGTTTTTT. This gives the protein CASSVALAGDAGELFF.

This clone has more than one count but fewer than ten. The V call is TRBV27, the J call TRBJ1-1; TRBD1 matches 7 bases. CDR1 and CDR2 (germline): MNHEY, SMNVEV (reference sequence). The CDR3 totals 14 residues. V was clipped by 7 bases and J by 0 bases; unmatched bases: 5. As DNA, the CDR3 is TGTGCCAGCAACACAGGGGTCTTGAACACTGAAGCTTTCTTT. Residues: CASNTGVLNTEAFF.